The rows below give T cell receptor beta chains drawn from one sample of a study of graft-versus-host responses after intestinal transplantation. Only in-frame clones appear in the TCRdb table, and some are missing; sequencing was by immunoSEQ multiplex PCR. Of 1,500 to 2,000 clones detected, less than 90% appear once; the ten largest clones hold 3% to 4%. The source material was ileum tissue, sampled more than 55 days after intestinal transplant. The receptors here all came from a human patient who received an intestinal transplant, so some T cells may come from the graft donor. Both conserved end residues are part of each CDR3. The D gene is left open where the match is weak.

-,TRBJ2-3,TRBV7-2,CASGGREPGTDTQYF,TGTGCCAGCGGGGGGCGGGAACCCGGCACAGATACGCAGTATTTT
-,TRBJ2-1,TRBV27,CASGTTTSSYNEQFF,TGTGCCAGCGGTACTACGACCAGCTCCTACAATGAGCAGTTCTTC
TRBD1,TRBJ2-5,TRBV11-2,CASSSGGTGLMETQYF,TGTGCCAGCAGTTCCGGTGGGACAGGGCTTATGGAGACCCAGTACTTC
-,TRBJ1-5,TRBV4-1,CASSQAYPSGANQPQHF,TGCGCCAGCAGCCAAGCTTATCCCAGTGGGGCCAATCAGCCCCAGCATTTT
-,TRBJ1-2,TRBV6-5,CASSPTGGYGYTF,TGTGCCAGCAGTCCCACGGGGGGCTATGGCTACACCTTC
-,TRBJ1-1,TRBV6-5,CASSFVNRARGTEAFF,TGTGCCAGCAGTTTCGTGAACAGGGCTAGGGGCACTGAAGCTTTCTTT
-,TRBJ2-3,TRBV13,CASSLYAARLTDTQYF,TGTGCCAGCAGCTTATACGCGGCCAGGCTCACAGATACGCAGTATTTT
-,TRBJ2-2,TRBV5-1,CASRQPNTGELFF,TGCGCTTCCCGGCAGCCGAACACCGGGGAGCTGTTTTTT
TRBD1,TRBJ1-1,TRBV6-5,CASSPTGGPNTEAFF,TGTGCCAGCAGTCCCACAGGGGGACCAAACACTGAAGCTTTCTTT
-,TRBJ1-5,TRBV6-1,CASSLWGDGNQPQHF,TGTGCCAGCAGCCTTTGGGGGGACGGAAATCAGCCCCAGCATTTT
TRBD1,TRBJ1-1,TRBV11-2,CASSLVPQGGTEAFF,TGTGCCAGCAGCTTAGTCCCCCAGGGGGGAACTGAAGCTTTCTTT
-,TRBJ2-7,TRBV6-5,CASRAGTAAEQYF,TGTGCCAGCAGGGCCGGGACGGCGGCCGAGCAGTACTTC
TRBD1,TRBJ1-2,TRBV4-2,CASSQVRQGFKGTYTF,TGTGCCAGCAGCCAAGTGAGACAGGGTTTTAAGGGGACCTACACCTTC